A selection of T cell receptor beta chains follows, all from one sample in a study of blood T cells in healthy people across ages. TCRdb re-called the 5' RACE reads through MiXCR, storing one row per CDR3 protein. The repertoire includes 790,000 or so distinct CDR3 sequences, about half of them detected once, and over 15% sits in the top ten. Sequencing was carried out using blood. Receptor source: an elderly man in good health. The CDR3 runs from the conserved cysteine through the conserved F or W. The D gene is left open where the match is weak. Not every row has a clone size; where given, it reads once, few, many or a size class.

d_call: TRBD2; j_call: TRBJ2-7; clone_size: once; v_call: TRBV6-6; cdr3_aa: CASSRGLAGTIYEQYF; cdr3_nt: TGTGCCAGCAGCCGCGGACTAGCGGGAACGATCTACGAGCAGTACTTC
d_call: TRBD2; j_call: TRBJ2-1; clone_size: many; v_call: TRBV9; cdr3_aa: CASSVVASGNEQFF; cdr3_nt: TGTGCCAGCAGCGTAGTGGCTAGCGGGAATGAGCAGTTCTTC
d_call: TRBD2; j_call: TRBJ2-7; clone_size: NA; v_call: TRBV20-1; cdr3_aa: CSATTSGRDLSYEQYF; cdr3_nt: TGCAGTGCTACGACTAGCGGGAGGGACCTGAGCTACGAGCAGTACTTC
d_call: NA; j_call: TRBJ2-7; clone_size: NA; v_call: TRBV20-1; cdr3_aa: CSAREGRPYNEQYF; cdr3_nt: TGCAGTGCTAGAGAAGGCAGACCCTACAATGAGCAGTACTTC
d_call: TRBD1; j_call: TRBJ2-4; clone_size: NA; v_call: TRBV28; cdr3_aa: CASRGQGVSKNSQYF; cdr3_nt: TGTGCCAGCAGGGGACAGGGAGTGTCCAAAAACAGTCAGTACTTC
d_call: NA; j_call: TRBJ2-7; clone_size: NA; v_call: TRBV10-3; cdr3_aa: CAIKEGSEQTIHEQYF; cdr3_nt: TGTGCCATCAAGGAAGGGTCGGAACAAACCATCCACGAGCAGTACTTC
d_call: NA; j_call: TRBJ2-1; clone_size: many; v_call: TRBV24-1; cdr3_aa: CATSGGHGTNQLYNEQFF; cdr3_nt: TGTGCCACCAGTGGGGGGCACGGGACGAACCAACTCTACAATGAGCAGTTCTTC
d_call: NA; j_call: TRBJ1-4; clone_size: many; v_call: TRBV20-1; cdr3_aa: CSARDQRTENEKLFF; cdr3_nt: TGCAGTGCTAGAGATCAACGGACAGAGAATGAAAAACTGTTTTTT
d_call: NA; j_call: TRBJ2-5; clone_size: NA; v_call: TRBV6-1; cdr3_aa: CASSGPRQETQYF; cdr3_nt: TGTGCCAGCAGTGGACCCCGCCAGGAGACCCAGTACTTC
d_call: TRBD1; j_call: TRBJ1-2; clone_size: NA; v_call: TRBV20-1; cdr3_aa: CSATRDRVNYGYTF; cdr3_nt: TGCAGTGCGACCCGGGACAGGGTTAACTATGGCTACACCTTC
d_call: TRBD1; j_call: TRBJ2-7; clone_size: NA; v_call: TRBV20-1; cdr3_aa: CSAGRTGGFYEQYF; cdr3_nt: TGCAGTGCGGGAAGGACAGGGGGCTTCTACGAGCAGTACTTC
d_call: NA; j_call: TRBJ2-3; clone_size: many; v_call: TRBV28; cdr3_aa: CASSSSALSTDTQYF; cdr3_nt: TGTGCCAGCAGTTCCTCAGCGTTAAGCACAGATACGCAGTATTTT
d_call: NA; j_call: TRBJ2-7; clone_size: NA; v_call: TRBV29-1; cdr3_aa: CSTLGGASYEQYF; cdr3_nt: TGCAGCACTCTCGGCGGGGCTTCCTACGAGCAGTACTTC
d_call: TRBD1; j_call: TRBJ2-1; clone_size: few; v_call: TRBV20-1; cdr3_aa: CSAPTGGAVGVREQFF; cdr3_nt: TGCAGTGCTCCTACAGGGGGCGCGGTGGGAGTGCGGGAGCAGTTCTTC
d_call: NA; j_call: TRBJ1-1; clone_size: NA; v_call: TRBV20-1; cdr3_aa: CSISGNTPAEAFF; cdr3_nt: TGCAGTATTTCGGGGAACACTCCGGCTGAAGCTTTCTTT
d_call: NA; j_call: TRBJ2-7; clone_size: few; v_call: TRBV7-2; cdr3_aa: CASSVNTGLEQYF; cdr3_nt: TGTGCCAGCAGCGTAAATACAGGACTCGAGCAGTACTTC
d_call: TRBD2; j_call: TRBJ2-3; clone_size: few; v_call: TRBV7-6; cdr3_aa: CASSFKPGLATTDTQYF; cdr3_nt: TGTGCCAGCAGTTTTAAACCGGGACTAGCGACGACAGATACGCAGTATTTT
d_call: NA; j_call: TRBJ2-7; clone_size: NA; v_call: TRBV5-1; cdr3_aa: CASSLTSPVGEQYF; cdr3_nt: TGCGCCAGCAGCCTAACCTCACCCGTCGGGGAGCAGTACTTC
d_call: NA; j_call: TRBJ2-4; clone_size: NA; v_call: TRBV21-1; cdr3_aa: CASSTQKPVAKTIQYF; cdr3_nt: TGTGCCAGCAGCACCCAAAAACCTGTAGCCAAAACCATTCAGTACTTC
d_call: TRBD2; j_call: TRBJ2-1; clone_size: NA; v_call: TRBV27; cdr3_aa: CASSFPGLQYNEQFF; cdr3_nt: TGTGCCAGCAGTTTCCCGGGACTACAGTACAATGAGCAGTTCTTT
d_call: TRBD2; j_call: TRBJ2-7; clone_size: NA; v_call: TRBV27; cdr3_aa: CARSRTGGRYEQYF; cdr3_nt: TGTGCCAGAAGCAGAACGGGAGGTCGGTACGAGCAGTACTTC
d_call: NA; j_call: TRBJ1-1; clone_size: NA; v_call: TRBV29-1; cdr3_aa: CSVERQDRGAFF; cdr3_nt: TGCAGCGTTGAGAGACAGGACAGAGGAGCTTTCTTT